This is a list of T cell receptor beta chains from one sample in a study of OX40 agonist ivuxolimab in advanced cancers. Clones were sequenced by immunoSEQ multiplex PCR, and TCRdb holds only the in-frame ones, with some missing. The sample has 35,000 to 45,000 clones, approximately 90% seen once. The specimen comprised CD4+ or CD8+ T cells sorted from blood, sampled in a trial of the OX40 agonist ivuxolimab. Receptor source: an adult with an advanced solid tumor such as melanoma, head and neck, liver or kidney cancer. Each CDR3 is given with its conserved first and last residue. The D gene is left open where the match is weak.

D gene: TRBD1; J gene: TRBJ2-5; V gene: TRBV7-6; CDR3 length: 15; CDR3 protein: CASSHETGLGETQYF; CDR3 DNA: TGTGCCAGCAGCCACGAGACAGGGTTAGGAGAGACCCAGTACTTC
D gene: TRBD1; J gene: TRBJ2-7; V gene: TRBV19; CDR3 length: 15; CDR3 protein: CASSTTGYGRYEQYF; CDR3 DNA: TGTGCCAGTAGTACGACAGGGTATGGGAGATACGAGCAGTACTTC
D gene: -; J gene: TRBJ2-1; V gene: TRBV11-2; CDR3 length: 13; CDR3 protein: CASSLEPYNEQFF; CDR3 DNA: TGTGCCAGCAGCTTAGAGCCTTACAATGAGCAGTTCTTC
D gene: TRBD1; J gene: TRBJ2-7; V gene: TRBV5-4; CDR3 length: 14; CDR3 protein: CASSSGDRGAEQYF; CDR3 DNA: TGTGCCAGCAGCTCCGGGGACAGGGGGGCCGAGCAGTACTTC
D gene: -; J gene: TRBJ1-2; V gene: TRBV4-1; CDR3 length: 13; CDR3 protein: CASSHQLNYGYTF; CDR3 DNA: TGCGCCAGCAGCCATCAGCTAAACTATGGCTACACCTTC
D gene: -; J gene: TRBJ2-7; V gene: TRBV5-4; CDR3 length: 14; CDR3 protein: CASSPEADSYEQYF; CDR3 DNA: TGTGCCAGCAGCCCCGAAGCGGACTCCTACGAGCAGTACTTC
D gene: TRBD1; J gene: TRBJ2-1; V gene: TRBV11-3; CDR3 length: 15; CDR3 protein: CASSPDRESYNEQFF; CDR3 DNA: TGTGCCAGCAGCCCCGACAGGGAGTCCTACAATGAGCAGTTCTTC
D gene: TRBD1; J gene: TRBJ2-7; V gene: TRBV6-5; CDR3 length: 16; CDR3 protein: CASSYSTGTVTYEQYF; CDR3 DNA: TGTGCCAGCAGTTACTCCACCGGGACAGTAACCTACGAGCAGTACTTC
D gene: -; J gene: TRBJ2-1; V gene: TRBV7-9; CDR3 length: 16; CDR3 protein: CASSGYIAQTYNEQFF; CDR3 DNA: TGTGCCAGCAGCGGTTACATAGCGCAAACATACAATGAGCAGTTCTTC
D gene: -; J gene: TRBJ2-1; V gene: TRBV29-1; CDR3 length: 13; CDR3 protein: CSVLLASYNEQFF; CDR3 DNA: TGCAGCGTTCTACTAGCCTCCTACAATGAGCAGTTCTTC
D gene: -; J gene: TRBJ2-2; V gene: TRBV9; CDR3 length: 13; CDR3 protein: CASSVENTGELFF; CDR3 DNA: TGTGCCAGCAGCGTCGAGAACACCGGGGAGCTGTTTTTT
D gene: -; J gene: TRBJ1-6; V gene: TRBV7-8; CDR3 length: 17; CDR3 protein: CASTLLGGFSYNSPLHF; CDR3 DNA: TGTGCCAGCACCTTATTGGGGGGGTTCTCCTATAATTCACCCCTCCACTTT
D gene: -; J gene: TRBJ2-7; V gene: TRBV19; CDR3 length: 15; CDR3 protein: CASSATPTISYEQYF; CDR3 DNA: TGTGCCAGTAGCGCCACCCCGACGATCTCCTACGAGCAGTACTTC
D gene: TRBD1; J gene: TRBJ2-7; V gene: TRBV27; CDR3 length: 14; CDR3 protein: CASSPGQGGFYQYF; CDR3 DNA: TGTGCCAGCAGTCCCGGACAGGGGGGCTTCTACCAGTACTTC